Below, 9 T cell receptor beta chains from the same sample are listed, as sequenced in a study of T cells after yellow fever vaccination. TCRdb analysed the 5' RACE reads with MiXCR anew, one entry per CDR3 protein. The table shows hundreds of thousands of distinct CDR3 sequences, with about 13% occurring only once. The source was PBMCs, collected on the day of the yellow fever booster vaccination. All receptors come from a man aged 25 to 40 who received the YFV17D yellow fever vaccine.

In this sample, this clonotype turned up many times. The gene calls are TRBV6-2 or TRBV6-3 and TRBJ2-7; TRBD2 agrees at 9 bases. The CDR3 loop spans 14 amino acids. The J segment lost 2 bases and the V segment lost 6 bases, leaving 5 bases of the junction unmatched. Germline CDR1 reads MNHEY; CDR2 reads SVGEGT. CDR3 region: CASSKTSGPYEQYF. The DNA for the CDR3 is TGTGCCAGCAGCAAGACTAGCGGACCCTACGAGCAGTACTTC.

This chain connects TRBV7-9 to TRBJ1-1; D unclear. Trimming cost V 5 bases and J 4 bases, with 8 bases left between them. The CDR3 contains 12 residues. Germline CDR1 reads SEHNR; CDR2 reads FQNEAQ (reference sequence). CDR3 protein: CASSVRSTEAFF. DNA for the CDR3: TGTGCCAGCAGCGTCAGGTCCACTGAAGCTTTCTTT.

This clonotype was seen only a few times. The V gene is TRBV7-2, the J gene TRBJ1-2, with D hard to call. Germline CDR1 reads SGHTA; CDR2 reads FQGNSA. The ends were cut back, 1 base at V and 8 bases at J, with 14 bases in the middle. The CDR3 is made up of 14 amino acids. CDR3 sequence reads: CASSLGVGSEGYTF. The CDR3 DNA reads TGTGCCAGCAGCTTAGGGGTGGGCTCGGAAGGCTACACCTTC.

This clonotype was seen a handful of times. The V call is TRBV7-9, the J call TRBJ2-3; the D is unclear. Trimming stripped 2 bases from V and 3 bases from J, with 15 bases between. The CDR3 sequence is 16 residues long. In germline, CDR1 is SEHNR, CDR2 FQNEAQ (reference sequence). CDR3 residues: CASSLQRRLLTDTQYF. CDR3 coding DNA: TGTGCCAGCAGCTTACAGCGACGTCTCCTGACAGATACGCAGTATTTT.

There are a few counts of this clonotype. The rearrangement links TRBV12-3 or TRBV12-4 to TRBJ2-5; tentative D call: TRBD1 (5 bases). CDR3 size: 15 residues. The ends were cut back, 6 bases at V and 2 bases at J, with 16 bases in the middle. CDR3 DNA: TGTGCCAGCAGCAAAACAGGAGCTAGACAAGAGACCCAGTACTTC. This sequence encodes CASSKTGARQETQYF.

This clonotype was picked up a small number of times. This chain connects TRBV6-2 or TRBV6-3 to TRBJ2-2; the D gene is possibly TRBD2 (5 bases). Trimming removed 2 bases from V and 0 bases from J, with 10 bases in between. This CDR3 spans 16 amino acids. Germline CDR1 is MNHEY and CDR2 is SVGEGT. CDR3 DNA sequence: TGTGCCAGCAGTTACGAGGGATTCGCGAACACCGGGGAGCTGTTTTTT. Translated, it gives CASSYEGFANTGELFF.

This clonotype was picked up many times. V is TRBV12-3 or TRBV12-4 and J is TRBJ2-7; 7 bases line up with TRBD1. This CDR3 contains 14 residues. The V gene end was trimmed by 5 bases and the J gene end by 3 bases; junction bases not matched to a gene: 7. Written as DNA, the CDR3 is TGTGCCAGCAGTCTCCGGGACAGCTTCTACGAGCAGTACTTC. Translating it yields CASSLRDSFYEQYF.

The chain joins TRBV27 to TRBJ2-1; D is perhaps TRBD1 (6 bases). This CDR3 comprises 17 residues. V was pared by 0 bases and J by 1 base, with 13 bases between. Germline CDR1 MNHEY, CDR2 SMNVEV (reference sequence). DNA for the CDR3: TGTGCCAGCAGTTTATCGGGGGCCAGGATGTCCTACAATGAGCAGTTCTTC. Translating it yields CASSLSGARMSYNEQFF.

This clonotype came up a few times. At one end the junction does not follow the germline gene, possibly because of a read error. The V call is TRBV6-2 or TRBV6-3, the J call TRBJ2-1, with D possibly TRBD1 on 6 matching bases. This CDR3 has 15 residues. CDR1 MNHEY and CDR2 SVGEGT come from the germline V gene. The CDR3 DNA reads TGTGCCAGCAGAACAGTACAGGGATCCTTCAATGAGCAGTTCTTC. Its translation: CASRTVQGSFNEQFF.